This T cell receptor (beta chain) was documented in a study of cytomegalovirus exposure and HLA in healthy donors. Study-wide points: Reports credit the classifier with highly specific, highly sensitive diagnosis of cytomegalovirus status. The analysis excluded some indistinguishable V segments, including TRBV6-2 and TRBV6-3. Upon later analysis, HLA-associated TCR beta chains proved more clonally expanded than other, equally common chains. In an earlier analysis, most TCR beta V segments were productive about 87% or about 30% of the time.

The study ran its PCR with 60 Vbeta and 13 Jbeta primers. Clones were sequenced by immunoSEQ multiplex PCR, and TCRdb holds only the in-frame ones, with some missing. The table lists about 130,000 clones, about 76% of them singletons. This clone came up once. Antigen: not known. The germline gives CDR1 LNHDA, CDR2 SQIVND (reference sequence). The CDR3 consists of 14 residues. V lost 10 bases and J lost 0, with 13 bases in between. Sequenced input: PBMCs. The rearrangement joins TRBV19 to TRBJ1-5, with D perhaps TRBD1 (5 bases). This TCR was recovered from a man aged 18 to 30 in good health and CMV-seronegative. DNA of the CDR3: TGTGCCACCTTGACGGGGGGTAGCAATCAGCCCCAGCATTTT. This codes for CATLTGGSNQPQHF.